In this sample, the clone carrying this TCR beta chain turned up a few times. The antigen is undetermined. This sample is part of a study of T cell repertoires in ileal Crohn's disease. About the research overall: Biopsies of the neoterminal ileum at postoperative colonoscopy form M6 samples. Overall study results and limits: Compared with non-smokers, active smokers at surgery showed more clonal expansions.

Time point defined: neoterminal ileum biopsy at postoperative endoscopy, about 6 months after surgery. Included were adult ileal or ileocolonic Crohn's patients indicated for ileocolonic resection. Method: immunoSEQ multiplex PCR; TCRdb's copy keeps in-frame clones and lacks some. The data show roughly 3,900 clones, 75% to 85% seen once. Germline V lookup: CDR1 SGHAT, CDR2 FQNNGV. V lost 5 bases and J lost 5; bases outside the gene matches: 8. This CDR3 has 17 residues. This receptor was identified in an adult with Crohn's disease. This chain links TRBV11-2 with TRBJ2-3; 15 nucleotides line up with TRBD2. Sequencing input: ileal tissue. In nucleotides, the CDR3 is TGTGCCAGCAGCCAACGGACTAGCGGGGGGGTTGGAGATACGCAGTATTTT. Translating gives CASSQRTSGGVGDTQYF.